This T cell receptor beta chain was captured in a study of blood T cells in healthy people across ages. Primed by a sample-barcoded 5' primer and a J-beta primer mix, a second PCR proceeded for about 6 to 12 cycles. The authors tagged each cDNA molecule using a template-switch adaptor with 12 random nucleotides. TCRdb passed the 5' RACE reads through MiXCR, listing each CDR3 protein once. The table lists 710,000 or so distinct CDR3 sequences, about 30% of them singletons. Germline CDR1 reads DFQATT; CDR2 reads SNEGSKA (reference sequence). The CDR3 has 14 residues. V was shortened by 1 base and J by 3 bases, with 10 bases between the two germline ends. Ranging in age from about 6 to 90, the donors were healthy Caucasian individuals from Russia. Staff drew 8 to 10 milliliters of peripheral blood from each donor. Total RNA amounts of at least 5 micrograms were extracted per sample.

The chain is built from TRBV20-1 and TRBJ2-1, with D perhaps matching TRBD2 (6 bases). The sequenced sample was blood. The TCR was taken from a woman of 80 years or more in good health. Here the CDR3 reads CSARGDLHYNEQFF. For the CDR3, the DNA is TGCAGTGCTAGAGGGGACTTACACTACAATGAGCAGTTCTTC.